The rows below give T cell receptor beta chains drawn from one sample of a study of CD8 T cells in Susac syndrome. TCRdb re-derived calls from the immunoSEQ multiplex PCR reads in MiXCR, one entry per CDR3 protein. In the table there are about 210,000 distinct CDR3 sequences, about 95% of which are singletons. Sequencing was done on a sample of CD4+ T cells from PBMCs. These receptors were collected from a human donor with multiple sclerosis. Both conserved end residues are part of each CDR3. A D gene is named only where the DNA matches it firmly. Not all rows give a size; the values are once, few, many and, for expanded clones, a class.

TRBJ2-6,.,20,TRBV5-1,.,CASSHRTVRDRSSGANVLTF,TGCGCCAGCAGCCACCGCACAGTCCGGGACCGGTCATCTGGGGCCAACGTCCTGACTTTC
TRBJ2-3,once,13,TRBV29-1,.,CSVDDRGTDTQYF,TGCAGCGTTGATGACCGGGGCACAGATACGCAGTATTTT
TRBJ2-1,.,15,TRBV20-1,TRBD2,CSARLRLAGYNEQFF,TGCAGTGCTAGACTCCGACTAGCGGGTTACAATGAGCAGTTCTTC
TRBJ2-5,.,15,TRBV12-3/TRBV12-4,TRBD1,CASSSGTGDQETQYF,TGTGCCAGCAGTTCCGGGACAGGGGACCAAGAGACCCAGTACTTC
TRBJ2-3,.,13,TRBV20-1,.,CSARDTGTDTQYF,TGCAGTGCTAGAGATACAGGCACAGATACGCAGTATTTT
TRBJ2-7,.,17,TRBV7-9,.,CASSLYGSGRGAGEQYF,TGTGCCAGCAGCTTATACGGTTCGGGCAGGGGAGCGGGCGAGCAGTACTTC
TRBJ1-5,.,14,TRBV20-1,.,CSARSGRSDQPQHF,TGCAGTGCTAGATCGGGGAGGTCCGATCAGCCCCAGCATTTT
TRBJ2-1,.,14,TRBV7-2,TRBD2,CASSPGGGAYEQFF,TGTGCCAGCAGCCCCGGCGGGGGGGCCTATGAGCAGTTCTTC
TRBJ1-1,.,15,TRBV6-5,.,CASTLPDRLNTEAFF,TGTGCCAGCACCTTACCTGATCGGTTGAACACTGAAGCTTTCTTT
TRBJ2-7,.,12,TRBV20-1,.,CSAKRDSYEQYF,TGCAGTGCCAAACGGGACTCCTACGAGCAGTACTTC
TRBJ2-2,.,15,TRBV20-1,.,CSARRVQGRTGELFF,TGCAGTGCTAGACGCGTGCAGGGCAGAACCGGGGAGCTGTTTTTT
TRBJ1-4,.,16,TRBV5-4,.,CASSLRRGDRKGKLFF,TGTGCCAGCAGCCTTAGGCGGGGGGACCGGAAGGGAAAACTGTTTTTT
TRBJ1-1,.,14,TRBV20-1,.,CSARAPATNTEAFF,TGCAGTGCTAGAGCGCCTGCCACGAACACTGAAGCTTTCTTT
TRBJ2-5,.,14,TRBV20-1,.,CSAPRQLAVETQYF,TGCAGTGCTCCCCGACAACTAGCTGTAGAGACCCAGTACTTC
TRBJ2-2,.,13,TRBV27,.,CASSGTYTGELFF,TGTGCCAGCAGTGGGACCTACACCGGGGAGCTGTTTTTT
TRBJ2-1,.,15,TRBV11-2,.,CASSFRASSYNEQFF,TGTGCCAGCAGCTTCAGGGCCAGCTCCTACAATGAGCAGTTCTTC
TRBJ2-3,.,16,TRBV9,TRBD2,CASSVVRGGGTDTQYF,TGTGCCAGCAGCGTAGTGCGGGGGGGCGGCACAGATACGCAGTATTTT
TRBJ2-1,.,14,TRBV20-1,TRBD2,CSARASGGYNEQFF,TGCAGTGCTAGAGCTAGCGGGGGCTACAATGAGCAGTTCTTC
TRBJ2-1,.,16,TRBV7-9,.,CASSVSLARLNNEQFF,TGTGCCAGCAGCGTTAGTCTGGCAAGACTAAACAATGAGCAGTTCTTC
TRBJ2-5,.,12,TRBV24-1,.,CATSDGMETQYF,TGTGCCACCAGTGATGGGATGGAGACCCAGTACTTC
TRBJ1-2,.,13,TRBV12-3/TRBV12-4,.,CASATRGLYGYTF,TGTGCCAGCGCAACCAGAGGCCTCTATGGCTACACCTTC
TRBJ2-5,.,16,TRBV5-1,TRBD2,CASSLHTSGTQETQYF,TGCGCCAGCAGCCTTCACACTAGCGGGACGCAAGAGACCCAGTACTTC
TRBJ2-5,.,16,TRBV5-4,TRBD1,CASSFSGTAFQETQYF,TGTGCCAGCAGCTTCTCCGGGACAGCTTTCCAAGAGACCCAGTACTTC
TRBJ1-1,.,9,TRBV29-1,.,CSGGTEAFF,TGCAGCGGTGGAACTGAAGCTTTCTTT
TRBJ2-7,.,15,TRBV5-1,.,CASSLDMSSSYEQYF,TGCGCCAGCAGCTTGGACATGAGTAGCTCCTACGAGCAGTACTTC
TRBJ2-3,.,15,TRBV5-1,TRBD1,CASSYRDRNTDTQYF,TGCGCCAGCAGCTACCGGGACAGGAACACAGATACGCAGTATTTT
TRBJ2-5,.,15,TRBV30,.,CAWNRIVSVQETQYF,TGTGCCTGGAACCGCATCGTTAGCGTTCAAGAGACCCAGTACTTC
TRBJ2-1,.,11,TRBV29-1,.,CSVEQGNEQFF,TGCAGCGTTGAACAGGGCAATGAGCAGTTCTTC
TRBJ2-3,once,15,TRBV7-9,.,CAIAQRLSSTDTQYF,TGTGCTATTGCTCAGAGGCTCTCTAGCACAGATACGCAGTATTTT
TRBJ1-2,.,14,TRBV2,.,CASRVIQGFYGYTF,TGTGCCAGCAGAGTTATACAGGGCTTCTATGGCTACACCTTC
TRBJ1-2,.,12,TRBV28,.,CASRPPMDGYTF,TGTGCCAGCAGGCCTCCGATGGATGGCTACACCTTC
TRBJ1-2,few,14,TRBV29-1,.,CSSEGRGNNYGYTF,TGCAGCTCTGAGGGAAGAGGGAACAACTATGGCTACACCTTC
TRBJ2-5,.,12,TRBV12-3/TRBV12-4,.,CASGGGGKTQYF,TGTGCCAGCGGTGGGGGTGGTAAGACCCAGTACTTC
TRBJ2-1,.,15,TRBV20-1,TRBD2,CSAQRGGGTYNEQFF,TGCAGTGCTCAACGTGGGGGGGGTACCTACAATGAGCAGTTCTTC
TRBJ2-5,.,15,TRBV14,.,CASSQGAGGAETQYF,TGTGCCAGCAGCCAAGGCGCTGGAGGCGCAGAGACCCAGTACTTC
TRBJ2-7,.,15,TRBV5-1,TRBD2,CASSLVQRETYEQYF,TGCGCCAGCAGCTTGGTCCAGCGGGAGACCTACGAGCAGTACTTC
TRBJ1-2,.,12,TRBV20-1,.,CSAREAGYGYTF,TGCAGTGCTAGAGAGGCGGGCTATGGCTACACCTTC
TRBJ2-5,.,14,TRBV3-1,TRBD1,CASSQARDRETQYF,TGTGCCAGCAGCCAAGCCCGGGACAGAGAGACCCAGTACTTC
TRBJ1-3,.,14,TRBV12-3/TRBV12-4,.,CASSLARSGNTIYF,TGTGCCAGCAGTTTAGCCAGATCTGGAAACACCATATATTTT
TRBJ1-2,once,13,TRBV30,.,CAWSVPGDYGYTF,TGTGCCTGGAGTGTACCGGGGGACTATGGCTACACCTTC
TRBJ2-7,.,12,TRBV29-1,.,CSAAGTPYEQYF,TGCAGCGCCGCTGGGACCCCCTACGAGCAGTACTTC
TRBJ1-6,.,15,TRBV9,.,CASSARMTYDSPLHF,TGTGCCAGCAGCGCCCGGATGACTTATGATTCACCCCTCCACTTT
TRBJ1-1,.,13,TRBV29-1,.,CSARNGDISEAFF,TGCAGCGCTCGGAACGGGGACATCTCTGAAGCTTTCTTT
TRBJ2-3,few,12,TRBV2,.,CASSVSTDTQYF,TGTGCCAGCAGTGTGAGCACAGATACGCAGTATTTT
TRBJ1-2,.,13,TRBV2,TRBD1,CANNRDSNYGYTF,TGTGCCAACAACCGGGACAGTAACTATGGCTACACCTTC
TRBJ2-7,.,15,TRBV9,.,CASSVTPGRTYEQYF,TGTGCCAGCAGCGTAACACCGGGACGTACCTACGAGCAGTACTTC
TRBJ2-4,once,15,TRBV7-2,TRBD1,CASSSYRGPGDIQYF,TGTGCCAGCAGCTCATACAGGGGGCCGGGGGACATTCAGTACTTC
TRBJ2-7,.,12,TRBV28,.,CATLGGPPEQYF,TGTGCCACCCTCGGGGGCCCTCCCGAGCAGTACTTC
TRBJ1-2,once,15,TRBV9,.,CASSVVQGPNYGYTF,TGTGCCAGCAGCGTAGTACAGGGACCTAACTATGGCTACACCTTC
TRBJ2-5,.,15,TRBV20-1,.,CSAPGGGTREETQYF,TGCAGTGCTCCAGGGGGGGGGACTAGGGAGGAGACCCAGTACTTC
TRBJ2-7,.,16,TRBV21-1,.,CASSSPGTGSTYEQYF,TGTGCCAGCAGCTCACCAGGGACAGGGTCGACCTACGAGCAGTACTTC
TRBJ1-5,.,14,TRBV5-6,.,CASSFRPGNQPQHF,TGTGCCAGCAGCTTCCGTCCTGGGAATCAGCCCCAGCATTTT
TRBJ1-2,.,13,TRBV28,.,CASSPEVNYGYTF,TGTGCCAGCAGCCCAGAAGTTAACTATGGCTACACCTTC
TRBJ1-5,few,14,TRBV2,TRBD1,CASSSGDRGQPQHF,TGTGCCAGCAGCTCTGGGGACAGGGGTCAGCCCCAGCATTTT
TRBJ2-7,.,16,TRBV19,.,CASANVGSQTHYEQYF,TGTGCCAGTGCCAATGTCGGGTCTCAAACCCACTACGAGCAGTACTTC
TRBJ2-3,.,13,TRBV7-3,.,CASSSYPTDTQYF,TGTGCCAGCAGCTCTTATCCGACAGATACGCAGTATTTT
TRBJ1-4,.,13,TRBV20-1,TRBD1,CSARGQGVEKLFF,TGCAGTGCTAGGGGACAGGGAGTTGAAAAACTGTTTTTT
TRBJ2-7,.,13,TRBV30,.,CAWSPANSYEQYF,TGTGCCTGGAGTCCCGCGAATAGCTACGAGCAGTACTTC